This T cell receptor beta chain originates from a study of shared clonotypes between healthy human individuals. Study-wide findings and caveats: Non-shared clonotypes had lower generation probabilities than those shared by all four donors.

CD45RO-negative, CCR7-selected cells formed the naive CD8 fraction, which excluded terminally differentiated effector memory CD45RA+ cells. With V trimmed by 6 bases and J by 4 bases, 13 bases remained unmatched. Per germline, CDR1 MDHEN and CDR2 SYDVKM. The CDR3 totals 16 residues. It was across several immunoSEQ plates that each subset's genomic DNA was evenly split. Profiling relied on immunoSEQ multiplex PCR, and the TCRdb table lists in-frame clones only, not all of them. This table holds 550,000 to 650,000 clones, approximately 96% found once. Comment on this clone: Antigen unknown.

J is TRBJ1-2 and V is TRBV28, with 8 bases matching TRBD1. Sequenced sample: naive CD8+ T cells sorted from blood. This TCR came from a woman aged 25 to 39 in good health. The CDR3 DNA sequence: TGTGCCAGCAGCTCTCTGACAGGGGCCCCCCTCTATGGCTACACCTTC. Amino acids: CASSSLTGAPLYGYTF.